This TCR beta chain originates from a study of PD-L1 blockade in urothelial cancer (dated by TCRdb to 2015 to 2018). General notes on the study: Therapy was started in about 2014 for all patients, and atezolizumab 1,200 mg was administered intravenously every 3 weeks. Progression-free survival longer than 6 months counted as durable clinical benefit, and TCR features were additionally tested against both progression-free and overall survival. In the same patients, pretreatment tumors underwent whole exome sequencing and RNA sequencing in addition to TCR sequencing. About nine tenths of the roughly 29 patients were males with bladder-origin urothelial cancer, and about 65% of the roughly 29 reported a prior smoking history. Pretreatment tumor samples, along with matched peripheral blood serially collected before and after atezolizumab treatment, were subjected to TCR sequencing. Nine patients reached durable clinical benefit, while about 19 patients did not. Patients had an ECOG performance status of 0 or 1 and had received between 0 and 3 prior chemotherapy regimens. Blood samples gave median yields of approximately 130,000 T cells and some 80,000 unique TCRs, along with a median clonality of 0.080. Somatic, immune and clinical correlates of response to PD-L1 blockade with atezolizumab in urothelial cancer were the focus of an exploratory multi-omic analysis. Around 29 patients had pretreatment blood TCR-seq, some 25 had at least one posttreatment blood collection, and some 25 had tumor TCR-seq. Blood samples were analyzed 3 weeks after the start of treatment (second dose) and 6 weeks after the start of treatment.

From cysteine to phenylalanine, the CDR3 is 15 amino acids long. Just the 45-base CDR3 DNA is kept, in frame starting at base 1. The germline V gene sets CDR1 to SGHVS and CDR2 to FQNEAQ. Clipping removes 5 bases from V and 4 bases from J, with 8 as the unmatched junction base count. Points on this clone: Its antigen specificity is not known. No per-base quality is available; no much larger clone lies one base away.

The time point tag for this specimen amounts to: pretreatment peripheral blood. The cohort included 29 patients with locally advanced or metastatic urothelial carcinoma who were treated at Memorial Sloan Kettering on a trial protocol. Peripheral blood mononuclear cells were collected pretreatment and during treatment, with between 1 and 8 total time points obtained per patient. The Qiagen DNeasy Blood extraction kit was used to purify genomic DNA from total PBMCs and tumor samples. PBMCs were collected pretreatment and during treatment, and were isolated and stored as previously described. Synthetic TCR analog templates were spiked into each PCR so that absolute template abundance could be estimated from read counts. Using the immunoSEQ assay, TCRbeta CDR3 regions were amplified from genomic DNA with bias-controlled V and J gene primers. Sequencing of rearranged TCRbeta segments was done at approximately 20X coverage. Per the authors' processing: Clustering was used to correct sequencing errors, and CDR3s were annotated against IMGT so that V, D and J genes could be assigned. Out-of-frame and stop-codon sequences were excluded, and only productive TCRbeta rearrangements were used in downstream analyses. To compute clonality, Shannon entropy was normalized by the log of the number of unique productive sequences and then subtracted from one. Fisher's exact test with Benjamini-Hochberg correction, at a threshold of adjusted p below 0.01, was used to find clones that differed between time points or between blood and tumor. TCRdb limited this immuneACCESS table to in-frame rearrangements with V and J called. A share of clones is missing; checked studies link under half to unresolved V genes, and the rest is unexplained. The V and J calls and clone size were taken over from that table, and D and trimming were inferred from the DNA. In this sample the table shows around 70,000 clones, 80% to 85% of which occur a single time. Around a tenth of the sample is held by the ten biggest clonotypes.

Overall study outcomes, separate from this receptor: Because the sample size was small (n of about 31) and many of the analyses were exploratory, the results are meant to be hypothesis-generating. Improved progression-free and overall survival was found to be associated with pretreatment peripheral blood TCR clonality below the median. Among patients with durable benefit, tumor-associated TCR clones showed greater expansion in peripheral blood 3 weeks after treatment started (n = 22, p = 0.022).

The sample here was PBMCs, taken around atezolizumab (anti-PD-L1) treatment. The rearranged chain carries TRBV7-8 and TRBJ1-2; the junction holds 9 bases that match TRBD1. The TCR comes from a woman in her 70s with urothelial cancer. The sequenced DNA: TGTGCCAGCAGCCTGGGACAGGGTGTGCGCTATGGCTACACCTTC. The encoded protein is CASSLGQGVRYGYTF.